This T cell receptor (beta chain) is drawn from a study of TIL therapy for anti-PD-1-resistant metastatic lung cancer. About the research overall: Tumors were harvested before any PD-1/PD-L1 blockade.

The libraries were made with immunoSEQ v3. The repertoire was sequenced with immunoSEQ multiplex PCR; TCRdb's copy has only in-frame clones and lacks some. The table shows more than 45,000 clones, with roughly 91% occurring only once. Study-wide results and caveats: This highly selected cohort may not generalize to typical lung cancer patients.

Deletions cut 0 bases from V and 5 bases from J, with 12 bases between. The germline CDR1 and CDR2 sequences are SGHNT and YYREEE (reference sequence). This CDR3 comprises 15 residues. In the case of this clone: Its matching antigen is unknown.

Stated time point: pre-treatment sample, taken before nivolumab and TIL therapy. This specimen consisted of blood, obtained at baseline. The genes are TRBV5-4 and TRBJ2-1; the D gene is possibly TRBD2 (5 bases). This clonotype originated in a person between 25 and 79 years old with non-small cell lung cancer. The CDR3 reads CASSLGRTGNNEQFF. In nucleotides, the CDR3 is TGTGCCAGCAGCTTGGGGAGGACGGGAAACAATGAGCAGTTCTTC.